The 20 T cell receptor beta chains listed next were all sequenced from one sample in a study of vaccination and CD4 T cells after COVID-19 (dated by TCRdb to between 2020 and 2023). The treatment or condition label, as the study defines it: approximately nine-day PBMC culture with coronavirus spike peptide pools or control peptides (ViraFEST assay). Their target antigens are unknown. Library generation was performed with PCR. Instrument on record: Illumina iSeq 100. At the Johns Hopkins FTIC core, DNA from the cultured CD4+ T cells underwent TCR sequencing with the Oncomine TCR Beta short-read assay. The public reads were reanalyzed by TCRdb: fastp trimming at Q25, MiXCR alignment, in-frame beta chains only. Rows with a matching CDR3 protein are joined into one entry that keeps the most common DNA and genes. Across this sample there are over 10,000 distinct CDR3 sequences, with roughly 41% seen only once. About 8.5% of the sample is taken by the ten largest.

The sample comprised CD4+ T cells from blood, cultured in vitro. The source is a human donor who had recovered from COVID-19.

This clonotype was seen a handful of times. This chain links TRBV19 with TRBJ2-3; the match to TRBD2 covers 14 bases. Germline CDR1 is LNHDA and CDR2 is SQIVND (reference sequence). Unmatched junction bases numbered 8, after V lost 0 bases and J lost 6 bases. The CDR3 has 18 amino acids. The CDR3 region has the DNA TGTGCCAGTAGTATAGATCATCTCGGACTAGCGGGGGGTGATACGCAGTATTTT. It codes for CASSIDHLGLAGGDTQYF.

The chain links TRBV24-1 to TRBJ2-3; 8 bases align to TRBD2. In germline, CDR1 is KGHDR, CDR2 SFDVKD. After removal of 5 bases from V and 0 bases from J, the junction contained 12 bases not matched to a gene. The CDR3 is 18 residues long. The CDR3 reads CATSVTGTSNPSTDTQYF. CDR3 coding DNA: TGTGCCACCAGTGTCACCGGGACTAGTAACCCGAGCACAGATACGCAGTATTTT.

This clonotype was detected a few times. The junction and the germline gene differ at one end; a read error may be behind it. The chain combines TRBV6-5 with TRBJ1-5, with D possibly TRBD1 on 5 matching bases. The length of the CDR3 is 11 residues. CDR1 is MNHEY and CDR2 is SVGAGI in the germline V gene. The CDR3 bases are TGTGCCAGCAGTTGGGACGGAGCAAGCGATTTT. Translation: CASSWDGASDF.

The chain has TRBV20-1 and TRBJ2-7, with D perhaps matching TRBD2 (5 bases). The V and J ends lost 0 bases and 9 bases respectively, with 18 bases between them. CDR3 length: 14 residues. Germline CDR1 and CDR2: DFQATT and SNEGSKA (reference sequence). The CDR3 DNA follows: TGCAGTGCTAGAGATCTGTTTGAGGGCTCTAGGCAGTACTTC. Protein: CSARDLFEGSRQYF.

In its sample, this clonotype was seen a few times. The chain links TRBV20-1 to TRBJ2-2, with TRBD1 matching over 12 bases. With V trimmed by 2 bases and J by 5 bases, 12 bases remained unmatched. The CDR3 has 18 amino acids. Germline lookup yields CDR1 DFQATT and CDR2 SNEGSKA (reference sequence). Here the CDR3 reads CSARSLTGTGGNTGELFF. The CDR3 DNA reads TGCAGTGCTAGATCTCTGACCGGGACAGGGGGCAATACCGGGGAGCTGTTTTTT.

This clonotype was seen a handful of times. The V and J genes are TRBV30 and TRBJ1-6; unclear D gene. CDR1 is GTSNPN and CDR2 is SVGIG in the germline V gene (reference sequence). Trimming removed 2 bases at V and 7 bases at J, with 9 bases between. The CDR3 totals 13 residues. This chain's CDR3 is CAWSIQANSPLHF. As DNA, the CDR3 is TGTGCCTGGAGTATCCAGGCAAATTCACCCCTCCACTTT.

The chain employs TRBV25-1 and TRBJ2-5, with TRBD2 matching 11 bases. The CDR3 is 15 residues long. V was clipped by 6 bases and J by 2 bases; unmatched bases: 5. Germline assignment: CDR1 MGHDK and CDR2 SYGVNS. CDR3: CASRKGLADQETQYF. CDR3 nucleotide sequence: TGTGCCAGCAGGAAGGGACTAGCGGATCAAGAGACCCAGTACTTC.

This clonotype occurred a few times. The chain joins TRBV21-1 to TRBJ1-1. TRBV21-1 is flagged as a pseudogene. The CDR3 sequence is 15 residues long. CDR3 in amino acids: CASSKCARENTEAFF. The CDR3 region has the DNA TGTGCCAGCAGCAAATGTGCCAGAGAGAACACTGAAGCTTTCTTT.

This clonotype was seen only a few times. V and J are TRBV6-2 or TRBV6-3 and TRBJ2-1, with 8 bases matching TRBD2. The junction had 6 bases not matched to a gene; V was cut back by 2 bases and J by 6 bases. CDR3 length equals 15 residues. Germline V lookup: CDR1 MNHEY, CDR2 SVGEGT. This CDR3 is CASSYGGRFSNEQFF. The CDR3 DNA sequence: TGTGCCAGCAGTTACGGCGGGAGGTTCTCCAATGAGCAGTTCTTC.

The V and J genes are TRBV5-6 and TRBJ2-5, with D tentatively TRBD1 or TRBD2 (5 bases each). Germline CDR1 and CDR2: SGHDT and YYEEEE. V was shortened by 4 bases and J by 4 bases, with 11 bases between the two germline ends. The CDR3 sequence is 13 residues long. CDR3 DNA: TGTGCCAGCAGCCTTAAGAGGGGAGAGACCCAGTACTTC. This translates into CASSLKRGETQYF.

V gene TRBV20-1 combines with J gene TRBJ2-7; 11 bases line up with TRBD2. Germline CDR1 DFQATT, CDR2 SNEGSKA (reference sequence). V was pared by 3 bases and J by 1 base, with 8 bases of the junction left unmatched. The CDR3 is 16 residues long. Written as DNA, the CDR3 is TGCAGTGCTAGGAGGCCAGGGACTAGCGGTTCCTACGAGCAGTACTTC. It yields the protein CSARRPGTSGSYEQYF.

This clonotype turned up a few times. The V gene is TRBV7-2, the J gene TRBJ1-1, with D unclear. This CDR3 is 13 amino acids long. Germline V lookup: CDR1 SGHTA, CDR2 FQGNSA. V dropped 4 bases and J dropped 2 bases, with 8 bases sitting between them. This CDR3 reads CASSSTPNTEAFF. CDR3 nucleotides: TGTGCCAGCAGCTCCACCCCAAACACTGAAGCTTTCTTT.

This clonotype has a handful of counts. V and J are TRBV19 and TRBJ2-1, with 15 bases that match TRBD2. The CDR3 is 18 amino acids. Germline V gene lookup returns CDR1 LNHDA and CDR2 SQIVND (reference sequence). Unmatched junction bases numbered 8, after V lost 4 bases and J lost 4 bases. This chain's CDR3 is CASSRGLAGGKNYNEQFF. CDR3 DNA sequence: TGTGCCAGTAGTAGGGGACTAGCGGGGGGTAAGAATTACAATGAGCAGTTCTTC. Looking up the rest from reference TRBV19 and TRBJ2-1 gives the full variable domain: DGGITQSPKYLFRKEGQNVTLSCEQNLNHDAMYWYRQDPGQGLRLIYYSQIVNDFQKGDIAEGYSVSREKKESFPLTVTSAQKNPTAFYLCASSRGLAGGKNYNEQFFGPGTRLTVL.

This clonotype has a handful of counts. V and J are TRBV5-4 and TRBJ2-2, with 9 bases lining up with TRBD1. Per germline, CDR1 SGHNT and CDR2 YYREEE (reference sequence). After removal of 4 bases from V and 1 base from J, the junction contained 8 bases not matched to a gene. This CDR3 has 17 residues. The chain's CDR3 is CASSPETGGRNTGELFF. The CDR3 DNA sequence: TGTGCCAGCAGCCCCGAGACAGGGGGTAGGAACACCGGGGAGCTGTTTTTT. Full variable domain (outside the CDR3, taken from reference TRBV5-4 and TRBJ2-2): ETGVTQSPTHLIKTRGQQVTLRCSSQSGHNTVSWYQQALGQGPQFIFQYYREEENGRGNFPPRFSGLQFPNYSSELNVNALELDDSALYLCASSPETGGRNTGELFFGEGSRLTVL.

The table lists this clonotype with a few counts. This chain connects TRBV20-1 to TRBJ2-5, with 7 bases lining up with TRBD1. Germline-derived CDR1 and CDR2 are DFQATT and SNEGSKA (reference sequence). There are 15 residues in the CDR3. The V and J ends lost 0 bases and 4 bases, in that order; junction bases with no gene match: 8. CDR3 protein: CSARETGVLRETQYF. The CDR3 coding sequence is TGCAGTGCTAGAGAAACAGGGGTGTTGAGAGAGACCCAGTACTTC.

The rearrangement links TRBV14 to TRBJ2-5; 8 positions agree with TRBD1. Germline V lookup: CDR1 SGHDN, CDR2 FVKESK. Trimming removed 3 bases from V and 4 bases from J; junction bases left unmatched: 4. The CDR3 consists of 14 residues. The CDR3 bases are TGTGCCAGCAGCCAGACCGGGACAGGAGAGACCCAGTACTTC. It specifies CASSQTGTGETQYF. Filled out from reference TRBV14 and TRBJ2-5, the complete variable domain reads EAGVTQFPSHSVIEKGQTVTLRCDPISGHDNLYWYRRVMGKEIKFLLHFVKESKQDESGMPNNRFLAERTGGTYSTLKVQPAELEDSGVYFCASSQTGTGETQYFGPGTRLLVL.

This chain uses TRBV5-8 with TRBJ1-5; no reliable D call. The CDR3 has 12 amino acids. V was pared by 4 bases and J by 0 bases, with 2 bases between. The germline gives CDR1 SGHTS, CDR2 YDEGEE. CDR3 region: CASSPSNQPQHF. CDR3 coding DNA: TGTGCCAGCAGCCCTAGCAATCAGCCCCAGCATTTT.

The CDR3 spells CASSDRGEGYTF. CDR3 DNA sequence: TGTGCCAGCAGCGACAGGGGTGAAGGCTACACCTTC. This sequence joins TRBV28 and TRBJ1-2; 8 bases are shared with TRBD1. CDR3 size: 12 residues. Germline lookup yields CDR1 MDHEN and CDR2 SYDVKM. The J segment lost 8 bases and the V segment lost 6 bases, leaving 5 bases of the junction unmatched.

The CDR3 DNA reads as TGCAGTGCTAGGCCGAATGATGGGGCTAATAATTCACCCCTCCACTTT. It yields the protein CSARPNDGANNSPLHF. The rearrangement links TRBV20-1 to TRBJ1-6; possibly TRBD1 for D (5 bases). The CDR3 covers 16 residues. V lost 3 bases to trimming and J lost 5 bases, with 17 bases between them. Germline V gene lookup returns CDR1 DFQATT and CDR2 SNEGSKA (reference sequence).

The rearrangement links TRBV6-2 or TRBV6-3 to TRBJ2-5; 7 bases map to TRBD2. Germline V gene lookup returns CDR1 MNHEY and CDR2 SVGEGT. The CDR3 is made up of 13 amino acids. Losses at the gene ends were 7 bases for V and 1 base for J; bases not matched to a gene: 3. DNA of the CDR3: TGTGCCAGCACCGGGAGGCCCCAAGAGACCCAGTACTTC. As protein: CASTGRPQETQYF.